This paragraph reports one TCR beta chain. The antigen remains undetermined. These data come from a study of radiation and T cells in renal cell carcinoma. Across the study: Nephrectomy followed 15 Gy stereotactic body radiation by 4 weeks. General study findings and limits: In blood, top tumor clones expanded by 2 weeks, shrinking by 4.

The data were produced by immunoSEQ multiplex PCR, yet TCRdb's version contains in-frame clones alone and is incomplete. The sample yields 100,000 to 150,000 clones, 88% seen once. Indicated time point: blood 2 weeks post-SBRT. The treatment was: 15 Gy SBRT to primary tumor, nephrectomy 4 weeks later. Radiation-treated patients gave blood at baseline, week 2 and week 4. Clear cell pathology was present in this patient's renal cell carcinoma. Trimming left V 4 bases short and J 4 bases short, with 13 bases between. CDR1 and CDR2 (germline): MDHEN, SYDVKM. This CDR3 is built from 15 residues. The specimen was blood, collected from a patient whose treatment included radiotherapy and nephrectomy. This receptor was identified in a woman in her sixties or seventies with renal cell carcinoma. The rearrangement joins TRBV28 to TRBJ1-4; a weak D match, TRBD1 (5 bases). CDR3 in amino acids: CASSSMGQINEKLFF. CDR3 DNA: TGTGCCAGCAGTTCGATGGGGCAGATTAATGAAAAACTGTTTTTT.